This TCR beta chain was documented in a study of blood T cell repertoires in COVID-19. Study as a whole: Specimens from acute and convalescent COVID-19 originated in the United States, Italy and Spain.

Sequencing was performed with immunoSEQ multiplex PCR; in TCRdb, only in-frame clones are kept and a portion is missing. Of some 180,000 clones detected, about 88% appear once; the ten largest clones hold roughly 19%. Germline CDR1 is MNHEY and CDR2 is SVGAGI. With 0 bases removed from V and 15 bases from J, the gap between germline ends came to 18 bases. This CDR3 spans 14 amino acids. This chain connects TRBV6-5 to TRBJ2-1, with a possible D match to TRBD1 (6 bases). This receptor was identified in a man in his fifties with COVID-19, enrolled during active disease. The sequenced material came from peripheral blood. CDR3 in amino acids: CASSYSGGDSKLFF. The CDR3 bases are TGTGCCAGCAGTTACTCAGGGGGAGACTCAAAACTGTTCTTC.